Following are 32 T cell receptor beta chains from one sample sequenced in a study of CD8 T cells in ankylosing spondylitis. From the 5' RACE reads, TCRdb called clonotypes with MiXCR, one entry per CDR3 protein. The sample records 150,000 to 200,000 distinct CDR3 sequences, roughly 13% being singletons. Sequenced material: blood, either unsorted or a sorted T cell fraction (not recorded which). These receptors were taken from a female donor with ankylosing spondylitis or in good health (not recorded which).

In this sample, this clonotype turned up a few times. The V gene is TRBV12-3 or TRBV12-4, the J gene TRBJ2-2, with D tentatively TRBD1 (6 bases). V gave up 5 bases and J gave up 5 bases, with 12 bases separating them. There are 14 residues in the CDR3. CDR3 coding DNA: TGTGCCAGCAGTAAGGCAGGGGCTACCGGGGAGCTGTTTTTT. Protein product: CASSKAGATGELFF.

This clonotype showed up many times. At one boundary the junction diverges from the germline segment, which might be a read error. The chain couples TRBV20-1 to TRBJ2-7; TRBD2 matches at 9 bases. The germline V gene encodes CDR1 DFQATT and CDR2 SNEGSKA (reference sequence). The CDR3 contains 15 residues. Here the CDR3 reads CSAREAGGPSYEQYF. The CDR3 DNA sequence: TGCAGTGCCAGAGAAGCGGGGGGACCCTCCTACGAGCAGTACTTC.

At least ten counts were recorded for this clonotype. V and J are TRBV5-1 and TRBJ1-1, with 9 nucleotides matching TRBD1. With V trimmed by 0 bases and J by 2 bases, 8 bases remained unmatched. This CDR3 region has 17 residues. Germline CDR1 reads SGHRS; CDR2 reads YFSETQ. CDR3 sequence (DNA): TGCGCCAGCAGCTTGGGGACAGGGGCTATTGCTAACACTGAAGCTTTCTTT. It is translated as CASSLGTGAIANTEAFF.

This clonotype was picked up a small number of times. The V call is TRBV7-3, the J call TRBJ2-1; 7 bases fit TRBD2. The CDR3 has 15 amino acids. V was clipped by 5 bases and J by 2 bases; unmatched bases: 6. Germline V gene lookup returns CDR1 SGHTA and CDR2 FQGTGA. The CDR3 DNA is TGTGCCAGCAGCGCCGGACTAGGGCCCTACAATGAGCAGTTCTTC. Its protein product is CASSAGLGPYNEQFF.

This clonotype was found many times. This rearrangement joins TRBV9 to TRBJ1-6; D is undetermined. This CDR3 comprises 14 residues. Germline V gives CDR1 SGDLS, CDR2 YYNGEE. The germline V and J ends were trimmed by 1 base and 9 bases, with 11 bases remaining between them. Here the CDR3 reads CASSVLVVGSPLHF. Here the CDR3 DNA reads TGTGCCAGCAGCGTACTGGTTGTAGGTTCACCCCTCCACTTT.

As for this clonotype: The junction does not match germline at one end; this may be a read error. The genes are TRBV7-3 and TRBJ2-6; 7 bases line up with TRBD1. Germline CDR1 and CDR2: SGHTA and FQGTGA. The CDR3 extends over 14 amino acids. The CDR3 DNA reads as TGTGCCAGCAGCCATTCTCAGGGGGACAACGTCCTGACTTTC. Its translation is CASSHSQGDNVLTF.

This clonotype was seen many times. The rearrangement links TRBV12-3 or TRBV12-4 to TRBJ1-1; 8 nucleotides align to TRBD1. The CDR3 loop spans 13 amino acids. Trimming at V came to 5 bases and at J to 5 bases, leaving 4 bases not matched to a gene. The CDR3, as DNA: TGTGCCAGCAGTACAGGGGGATGGACTGAAGCTTTCTTT. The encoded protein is CASSTGGWTEAFF.

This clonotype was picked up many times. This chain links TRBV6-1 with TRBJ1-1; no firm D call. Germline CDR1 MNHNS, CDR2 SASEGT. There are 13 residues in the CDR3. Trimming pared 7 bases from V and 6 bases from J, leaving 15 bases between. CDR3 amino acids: CASNRAGPPEAFF. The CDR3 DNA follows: TGTGCCAGCAACCGGGCGGGTCCACCTGAAGCTTTCTTT.

The CDR3 reads CASSQLGREQFF. DNA for the CDR3: TGTGCCAGCAGCCAACTAGGGAGGGAGCAGTTCTTC. The rearrangement joins TRBV7-2 to TRBJ2-1, with a tentative D call TRBD2 (6 bases). CDR1 is SGHTA and CDR2 is FQGNSA in the germline V gene. The CDR3 has 12 residues. Trimming removed 5 bases at V and 10 bases at J, with 12 bases between.

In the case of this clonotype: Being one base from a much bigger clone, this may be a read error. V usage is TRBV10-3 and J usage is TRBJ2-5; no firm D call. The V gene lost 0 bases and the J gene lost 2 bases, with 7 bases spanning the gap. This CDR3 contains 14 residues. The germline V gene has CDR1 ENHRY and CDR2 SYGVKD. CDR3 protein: CAISESESQETQYF. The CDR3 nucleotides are TGTGCCATCAGTGAGTCGGAGTCGCAAGAGACCCAGTACTTC.

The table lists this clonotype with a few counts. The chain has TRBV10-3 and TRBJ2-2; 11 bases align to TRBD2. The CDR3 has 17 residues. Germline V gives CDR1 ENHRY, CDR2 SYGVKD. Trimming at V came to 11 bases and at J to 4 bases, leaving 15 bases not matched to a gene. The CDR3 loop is CASLGSLAGVGTGELFF. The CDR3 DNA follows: TGTGCCTCACTGGGCTCACTAGCGGGAGTAGGCACCGGGGAGCTGTTTTTT.

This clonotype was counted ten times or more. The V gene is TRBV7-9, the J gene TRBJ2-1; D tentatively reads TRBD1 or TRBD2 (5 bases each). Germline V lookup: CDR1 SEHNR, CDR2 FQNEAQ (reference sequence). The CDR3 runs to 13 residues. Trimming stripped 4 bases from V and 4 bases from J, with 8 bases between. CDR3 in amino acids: CASSWDGYNEQFF. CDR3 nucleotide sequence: TGTGCCAGCAGCTGGGACGGTTACAATGAGCAGTTCTTC.

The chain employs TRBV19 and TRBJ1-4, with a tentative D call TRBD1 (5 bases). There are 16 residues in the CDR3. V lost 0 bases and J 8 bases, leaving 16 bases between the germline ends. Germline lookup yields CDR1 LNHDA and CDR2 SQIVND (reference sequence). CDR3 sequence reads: CASSIDRTLKGEKLFF. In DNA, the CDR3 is TGTGCCAGTAGTATAGATCGGACACTGAAAGGGGAAAAACTGTTTTTT.

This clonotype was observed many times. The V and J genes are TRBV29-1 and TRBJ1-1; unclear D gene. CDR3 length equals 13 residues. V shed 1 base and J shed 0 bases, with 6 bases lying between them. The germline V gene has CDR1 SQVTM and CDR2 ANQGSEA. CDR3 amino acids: CSVEGQVNTEAFF. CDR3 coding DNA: TGCAGCGTTGAAGGGCAGGTGAACACTGAAGCTTTCTTT.

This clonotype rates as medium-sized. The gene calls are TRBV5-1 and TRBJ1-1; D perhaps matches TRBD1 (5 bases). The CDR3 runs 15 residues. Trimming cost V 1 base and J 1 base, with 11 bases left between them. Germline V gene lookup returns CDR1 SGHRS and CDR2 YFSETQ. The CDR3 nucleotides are TGCGCCAGCAGCTTGTTTGGAGGGGCGAACACTGAAGCTTTCTTT. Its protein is CASSLFGGANTEAFF.

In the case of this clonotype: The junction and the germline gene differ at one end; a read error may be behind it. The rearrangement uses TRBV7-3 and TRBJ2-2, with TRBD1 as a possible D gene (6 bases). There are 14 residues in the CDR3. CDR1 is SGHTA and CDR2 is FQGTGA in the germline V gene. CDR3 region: CASSQLDSTGDLFF. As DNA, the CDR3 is TGTGCCAGCAGCCAGCTGGACAGTACCGGGGACCTGTTTTTT.

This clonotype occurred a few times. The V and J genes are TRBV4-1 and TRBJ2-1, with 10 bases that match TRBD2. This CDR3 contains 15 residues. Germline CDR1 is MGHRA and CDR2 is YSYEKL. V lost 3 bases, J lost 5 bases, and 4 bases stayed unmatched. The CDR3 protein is CASSHPGLANNEQFF. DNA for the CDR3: TGCGCCAGCAGCCACCCGGGACTAGCGAACAATGAGCAGTTCTTC.

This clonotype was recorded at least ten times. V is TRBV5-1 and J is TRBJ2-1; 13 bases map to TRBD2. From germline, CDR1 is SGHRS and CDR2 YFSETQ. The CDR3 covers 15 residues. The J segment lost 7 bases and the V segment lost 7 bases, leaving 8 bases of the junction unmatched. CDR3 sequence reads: CASFSRTSGRNEQFF. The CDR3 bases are TGCGCCAGCTTTTCTCGGACTAGCGGGAGAAATGAGCAGTTCTTC.

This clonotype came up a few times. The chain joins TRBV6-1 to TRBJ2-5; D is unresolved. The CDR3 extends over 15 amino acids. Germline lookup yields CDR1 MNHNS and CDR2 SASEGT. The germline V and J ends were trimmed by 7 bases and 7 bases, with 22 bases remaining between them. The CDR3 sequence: CASTPWGRGLATQYF. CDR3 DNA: TGTGCCAGCACCCCGTGGGGTAGAGGATTGGCGACCCAGTACTTC.

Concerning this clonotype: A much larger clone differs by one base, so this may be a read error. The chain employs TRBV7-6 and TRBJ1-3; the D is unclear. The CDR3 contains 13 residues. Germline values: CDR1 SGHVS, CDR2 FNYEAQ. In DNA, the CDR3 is TGTGCCAGCAACTTAGTCGGAGGAAACACCATATATTTT. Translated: CASNLVGGNTIYF.

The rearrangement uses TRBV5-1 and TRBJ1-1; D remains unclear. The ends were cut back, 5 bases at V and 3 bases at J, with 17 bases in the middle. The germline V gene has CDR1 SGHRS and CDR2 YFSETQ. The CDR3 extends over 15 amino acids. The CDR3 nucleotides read TGCGCCAGCAGTTTCCAGGCCCTAAGAGACACTGAAGCTTTCTTT. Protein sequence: CASSFQALRDTEAFF.

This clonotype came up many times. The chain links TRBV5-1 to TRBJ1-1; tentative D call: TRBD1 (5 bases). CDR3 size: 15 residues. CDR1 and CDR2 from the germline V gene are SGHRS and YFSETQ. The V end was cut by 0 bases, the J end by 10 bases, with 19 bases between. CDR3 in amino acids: CASSLDPIPQGRAFF. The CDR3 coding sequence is TGCGCCAGCAGCTTGGACCCTATTCCTCAGGGAAGAGCTTTCTTT.

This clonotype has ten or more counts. CDR3 nucleotide sequence: TGTGCCAGCAGCACCCGGGACAGGTACGAGCAGTACTTC. Translation: CASSTRDRYEQYF. The rearrangement uses TRBV5-5 and TRBJ2-7; 8 bases are shared with TRBD1. Germline CDR1 reads SGHKS; CDR2 reads YYEKEE (reference sequence). CDR3 length: 13 amino acids. V lost 4 bases and J lost 4; bases outside the gene matches: 4.

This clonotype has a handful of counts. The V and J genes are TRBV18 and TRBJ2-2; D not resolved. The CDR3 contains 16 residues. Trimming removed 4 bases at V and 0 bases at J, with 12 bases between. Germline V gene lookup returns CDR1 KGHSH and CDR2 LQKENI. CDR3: CASSLLRNSNTGELFF. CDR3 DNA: TGTGCCAGCTCACTACTTCGGAACTCGAACACCGGGGAGCTGTTTTTT.

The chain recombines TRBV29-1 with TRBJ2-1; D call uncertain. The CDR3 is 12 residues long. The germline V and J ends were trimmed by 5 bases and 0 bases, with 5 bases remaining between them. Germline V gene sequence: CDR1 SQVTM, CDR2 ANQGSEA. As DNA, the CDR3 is TGCAGCGTTAGGAGCTCCTACAATGAGCAGTTCTTC. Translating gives CSVRSSYNEQFF.

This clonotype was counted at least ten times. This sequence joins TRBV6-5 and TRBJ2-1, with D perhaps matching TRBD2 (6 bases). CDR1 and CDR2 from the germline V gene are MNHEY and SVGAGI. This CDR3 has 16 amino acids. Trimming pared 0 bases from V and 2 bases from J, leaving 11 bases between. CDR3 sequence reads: CASSYSTGETYNEQFF. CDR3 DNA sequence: TGTGCCAGCAGTTACTCGACGGGAGAAACCTACAATGAGCAGTTCTTC.

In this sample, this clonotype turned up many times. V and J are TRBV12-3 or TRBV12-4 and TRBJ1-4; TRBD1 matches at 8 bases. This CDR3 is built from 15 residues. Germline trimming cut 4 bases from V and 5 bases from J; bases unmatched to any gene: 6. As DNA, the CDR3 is TGTGCCAGCAGTTCCACCCGGGACAGGAATGAAAAACTGTTTTTT. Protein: CASSSTRDRNEKLFF.

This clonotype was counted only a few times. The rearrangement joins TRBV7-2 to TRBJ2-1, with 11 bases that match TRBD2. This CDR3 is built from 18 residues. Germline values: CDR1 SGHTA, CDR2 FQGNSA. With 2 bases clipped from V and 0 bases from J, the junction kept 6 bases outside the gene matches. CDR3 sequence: CASSLLAGGGGSYNEQFF. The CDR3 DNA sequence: TGTGCCAGCAGCTTACTAGCGGGAGGTGGCGGCTCCTACAATGAGCAGTTCTTC.

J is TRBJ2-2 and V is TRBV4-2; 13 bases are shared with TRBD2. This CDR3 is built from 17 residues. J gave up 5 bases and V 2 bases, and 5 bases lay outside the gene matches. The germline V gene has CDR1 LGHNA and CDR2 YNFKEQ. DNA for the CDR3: TGTGCCAGCAGCCAAACACCGGGACTAGCGGGAACCGGGGAGCTGTTTTTT. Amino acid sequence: CASSQTPGLAGTGELFF.

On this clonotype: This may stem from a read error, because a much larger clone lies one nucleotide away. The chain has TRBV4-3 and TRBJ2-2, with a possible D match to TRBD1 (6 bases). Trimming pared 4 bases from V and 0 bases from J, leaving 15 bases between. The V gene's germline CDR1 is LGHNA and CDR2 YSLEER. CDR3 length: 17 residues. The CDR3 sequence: CASSRTHRASNTGELFF. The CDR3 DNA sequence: TGCGCCAGCAGCCGGACCCACAGGGCCTCGAACACCGGGGAGCTGTTTTTT.

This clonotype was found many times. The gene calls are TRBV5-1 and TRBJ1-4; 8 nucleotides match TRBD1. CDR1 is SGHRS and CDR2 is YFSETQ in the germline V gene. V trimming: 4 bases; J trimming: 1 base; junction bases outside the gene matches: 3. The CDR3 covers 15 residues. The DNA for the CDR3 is TGCGCCAGCAGCCGAACAGGGGGAACTAATGAAAAACTGTTTTTT. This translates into CASSRTGGTNEKLFF.

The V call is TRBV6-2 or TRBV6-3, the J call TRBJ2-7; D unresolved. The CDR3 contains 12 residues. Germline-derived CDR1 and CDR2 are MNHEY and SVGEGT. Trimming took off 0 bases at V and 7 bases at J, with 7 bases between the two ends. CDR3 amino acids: CASSYSVLEQYF. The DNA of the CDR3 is TGTGCCAGCAGTTACTCTGTCCTGGAGCAGTACTTC.